This entry lists 32 T cell receptor beta chains sequenced from one sample in a study of T cells in women clearing cervical HPV infection. The data were produced by immunoSEQ multiplex PCR, yet TCRdb's version contains in-frame clones alone and is incomplete. The table lists 40,000 or so clones. Sequences were obtained from blood buffy coat. These receptors were taken from a woman between 18 and 75 years old with a cervical HPV16 infection that either progressed to CIN3+ or cleared (not recorded which).

Regarding this clone: The CDR3 is cut off 3 residues early in the read; its end comes from the germline J gene. This sample includes further DNA sequences coding for the same CDR3. This chain connects TRBV7-9 to TRBJ1-6; D uncertain. The V end was cut by 1 base, the J end by 5 bases, with 9 bases between. The germline CDR1 and CDR2 sequences are SEHNR and FQNEAQ (reference sequence). The CDR3 consists of 15 residues. CDR3 sequence: CASSLEAGNNSPLHF. The covered CDR3 bases are TGTGCCAGCAGCTTAGAAGCGGGGAATAATTCACCC.

Comments on this clone: With the read ending 3 residues before the CDR3 end, the germline J gene is used to fill in that end. The chain carries TRBV5-1 and TRBJ2-3, with D perhaps matching TRBD1 (6 bases). CDR1 is SGHRS and CDR2 is YFSETQ in the germline V gene. The V end lost 2 bases, the J end lost 1 base, and 11 bases lay between the germline ends. The length of the CDR3 is 15 residues. The sequenced CDR3 bases are TGCGCCAGCAGCTTACGAGACAGGCGCACAGATACG. Translating gives CASSLRDRRTDT. The full CDR3 is CASSLRDRRTDTQYF. Based on the CDR3 plus reference TRBV5-1 and TRBJ2-3, the full variable domain is KAGVTQTPRYLIKTRGQQVTLSCSPISGHRSVSWYQQTPGQGLQFLFEYFSETQRNKGNFPGRFSGRQFSNSRSEMNVSTLELGDSALYLCASSLRDRRTDTQYFGPGTRLTVL.

Regarding this clone: The sequenced fragment ends 3 residues before the CDR3 boundary, so the rest is inferred from the germline J gene. The chain is built from TRBV7-9 and TRBJ1-2; maybe TRBD1 (5 bases). Germline V CDR1 and CDR2: SEHNR, FQNEAQ (reference sequence). The CDR3 has 14 residues. CDR3 in amino acids: CASSRLADTDTYTF. CDR3 DNA (partial): TGTGCCAGCAGCCGACTAGCGGACACAGATACC.

With respect to this clone: The read stops 3 residues short of the end of the CDR3; the missing end is completed from the germline J gene. V is TRBV29-1 and J is TRBJ1-2; weak D call: TRBD1 (5 bases). Germline assignment: CDR1 SQVTM and CDR2 ANQGSEA. The V end lost 1 base, the J end lost 0 bases, and 6 bases lay between the germline ends. The CDR3 runs to 13 residues. The CDR3 here is CSVEGTTNYGYTF. CDR3 DNA (partial): TGCAGCGTTGAAGGGACAACTAACTATGGC.

With regard to this clone: The CDR3 end is not reached by the read, which stops 3 residues before it; the germline J gene fills it in. The chain uses TRBV10-1 and TRBJ1-1, with unresolved D. V gave up 3 bases and J gave up 0 bases, with 8 bases separating them. In germline, CDR1 is WNHNN, CDR2 SYGVQD (reference sequence). The CDR3 length is 14 residues. The CDR3 sequence is CASSDGEMNTEAFF. CDR3 bases read: TGCGCCAGCAGTGACGGGGAGATGAACACTGAA.

As concerns this clone: The read ends 3 residues before the CDR3 terminus; that terminus is restored from the germline J gene. The chain uses TRBV7-3 and TRBJ1-6; D may be TRBD1 (6 bases). From germline, CDR1 is SGHTA and CDR2 FQGTGA. The ends were cut back, 4 bases at V and 7 bases at J, with 20 bases in the middle. The CDR3 totals 17 residues. The CDR3 bases that were read are TGTGCCAGCAGCTCTCCACACAGGGTCCCACAAAATTCACCC. Its translation is CASSSPHRVPQNSP. The whole CDR3 protein reads CASSSPHRVPQNSPLHF.

About this clone: The read falls 3 residues short of the CDR3 end, and the missing part is taken from the germline J gene. The rearrangement joins TRBV10-2 to TRBJ2-2, with D perhaps TRBD2 (6 bases). This CDR3 is 16 amino acids long. Germline values: CDR1 WSHSY, CDR2 SAAADI. Trimming removed 3 bases at V and 4 bases at J, with 15 bases between. The CDR3 DNA, read in part, is TGCGCCAGCAGTGATAACGGGGGAGGCGGCACCGGGGAG. Translation: CASSDNGGGGTGE. The CDR3 in its entirety is CASSDNGGGGTGELFF.

Comment on this clone: The read ends 3 residues shy of where the CDR3 ends; the end is completed using the germline J gene. The V and J genes are TRBV7-8 and TRBJ1-2; D unresolved. The germline CDR1 and CDR2 sequences are SGHVS and FQNEAQ. CDR3 length: 13 residues. The CDR3 DNA, read in part, is TGTGCCAGCAGCTTAGGCAATCCCTACGAC. Protein product: CASSLGNPYD. The entire CDR3 protein is CASSLGNPYDYTF.

As to this clone: Read coverage stops 3 residues before the CDR3 terminus; the germline J gene supplies the remainder. The same CDR3 arises from other DNA sequences in this sample as well. The chain couples TRBV13 to TRBJ1-3, with D possibly matching TRBD1 (5 bases). Trimming removed 6 bases at V and 3 bases at J, with 12 bases between. The CDR3 sequence is 14 residues long. Germline V gene lookup returns CDR1 PRHDT and CDR2 FYEKMQ (reference sequence). The sequenced part of the CDR3 DNA is TGTGCCAGCAGTCCCGGGGGAGTTGGAAACACC. This encodes CASSPGGVGNT. In full, the CDR3 is CASSPGGVGNTIYF.

About this clone: The sequenced fragment ends 3 residues before the CDR3 boundary, so the rest is inferred from the germline J gene. This rearrangement joins TRBV30 to TRBJ2-2; a possible D gene is TRBD2 (5 bases). From germline, CDR1 is GTSNPN and CDR2 SVGIG (reference sequence). The length of the CDR3 is 13 residues. The CDR3 is CAWSVIGAEKLFF. The part of the CDR3 DNA that was read is TGTGCCTGGAGTGTAATCGGAGCGGAAAAG.

Points on this clone: The observed sequence ends 3 residues before the CDR3 terminus, with the missing tail filled in from the germline J gene. The chain recombines TRBV20-1 with TRBJ2-1, with 7 bases fitting TRBD2. Germline CDR1 DFQATT, CDR2 SNEGSKA (reference sequence). This CDR3 has 11 amino acids. V lost 6 bases and J lost 9; bases outside the gene matches: 5. The part of the CDR3 DNA that was read is TGCAGTGCGGAACTAGCGATTGAG. Its translation: CSAELAIE. In full, the CDR3 reads CSAELAIEQFF.

A word on this clone: Coverage ceases 3 residues before the CDR3 finishes, and the germline J gene fills in the end. This rearrangement joins TRBV7-9 to TRBJ1-2, with TRBD1 matching over 9 bases. This CDR3 spans 14 amino acids. Germline lookup yields CDR1 SEHNR and CDR2 FQNEAQ (reference sequence). The CDR3 region is CASSWDREVYDYTF. CDR3 bases read: TGTGCCAGCAGTTGGGACAGGGAGGTCTACGAC.

As for this clone: Sequencing ends 3 residues short of the CDR3 end; the germline J gene provides the rest. V and J are TRBV30 and TRBJ2-4, with 7 bases identical to TRBD2. V lost 2 bases and J lost 6; bases outside the gene matches: 10. There are 15 residues in the CDR3. CDR1 and CDR2 from the germline V gene are GTSNPN and SVGIG (reference sequence). The CDR3 sequence is CAWSLRGRVGNIQYF. CDR3 bases read: TGTGCCTGGAGTCTGCGGGGGAGGGTCGGAAACATT.

A note on this clone: The read ends 3 residues before the CDR3 terminus; that terminus is restored from the germline J gene. The chain links TRBV5-5 to TRBJ1-2; TRBD1 agrees at 8 bases. Germline V CDR1 and CDR2: SGHKS, YYEKEE (reference sequence). V lost 4 bases, J lost 5 bases, and 4 bases stayed unmatched. This CDR3 has 13 amino acids. This chain's CDR3 is CASSLDRDYGYTF. The CDR3 bases that were read are TGTGCCAGCAGCCTGGACAGGGATTATGGC.

CDR3 DNA (partial): TGCGCCAGCAGCCTAGGGGACAGATCACGC. Its translation: CASSLGDRSR. The complete CDR3 sequence is CASSLGDRSRYTF. The rearrangement links TRBV5-1 to TRBJ1-2; 7 bases align to TRBD1. The missing CDR3 end, 3 residues past where the read stops, is filled in from the germline J gene. Per the germline V gene, CDR1 is SGHRS and CDR2 is YFSETQ. The CDR3 has 13 residues.

Incomplete CDR3 DNA: TGTGCCAGCAGCTTTGGGACAGATCATAATGAG. Translating it yields CASSFGTDHNE. The complete CDR3 protein is CASSFGTDHNEQFF. This rearrangement joins TRBV5-6 to TRBJ2-1, with 7 bases identical to TRBD1. The CDR3 end lies 3 residues beyond the end of the read and is filled in from the germline J gene. V was clipped by 2 bases and J by 7 bases; unmatched bases: 6. Germline V gene data show CDR1 as SGHDT and CDR2 as YYEEEE. CDR3 length equals 14 residues.

Comments on this clone: The read terminates 3 residues before the CDR3 end, so the remaining end is supplied by the germline J gene. The V gene is TRBV10-3, the J gene TRBJ1-1, with no clear D. Germline CDR1 reads ENHRY; CDR2 reads SYGVKD. The CDR3 is 16 residues long. V shed 4 bases and J shed 0 bases, with 15 bases lying between them. The CDR3 sequence is CAISATRGSLNTEAFF. Partial CDR3 DNA: TGTGCCATCAGTGCGACACGGGGTTCCTTGAACACTGAA.

Comments on this clone: The CDR3 end lies 3 residues beyond the end of the read and is filled in from the germline J gene. This sequence joins TRBV29-1 and TRBJ2-1; no reliable D call. The CDR3 has 15 amino acids. Between the trimmed V and J ends, which lost 5 bases and 2 bases, there was a span of 16 bases. The germline gives CDR1 SQVTM, CDR2 ANQGSEA. The CDR3 bases that were read are TGCAGCGTTAAAAGATTAAGCTCCCCCTACAATGAG. Translating it yields CSVKRLSSPYNE. The entire CDR3 protein is CSVKRLSSPYNEQFF.

Worth noting for this clone: The sequence runs out 3 residues before the end of the CDR3; the remainder is reconstructed from the germline J gene. This chain uses TRBV20-1 with TRBJ2-1, with D perhaps matching TRBD2 (5 bases). The CDR3 loop spans 12 amino acids. Germline V lookup: CDR1 DFQATT, CDR2 SNEGSKA (reference sequence). The V gene lost 3 bases and the J gene lost 5 bases, with 8 bases spanning the gap. CDR3 sequence reads: CSAREADNEQFF. Incomplete CDR3 DNA: TGCAGTGCTAGGGAAGCGGACAATGAG.

In regard to this clone: The sequence runs out 3 residues before the end of the CDR3; the remainder is reconstructed from the germline J gene. V is TRBV2 and J is TRBJ2-1; D is uncertain. Germline V lookup: CDR1 SNHLY, CDR2 FYNNEI. CDR3 length equals 13 residues. V lost 0 bases to trimming and J lost 7 bases, with 7 bases between them. The part of the CDR3 DNA that was read is TGTGCCAGCAGTGAAGCAATCGGGAATGAG. It translates to CASSEAIGNE. In full, the CDR3 reads CASSEAIGNEQFF.

Worth noting for this clone: Sequencing ends 3 residues short of the CDR3 end; the germline J gene provides the rest. The rearrangement links TRBV5-1 to TRBJ2-3; D unclear. Deletions cut 3 bases from V and 4 bases from J, with 18 bases between. Germline V gene sequence: CDR1 SGHRS, CDR2 YFSETQ. The CDR3 is 16 residues long. The CDR3 bases that were read are TGCGCCAGCAGCTCCAGTGCCCGCGGTACGGCAGATACG. Translation gives CASSSSARGTADT. The complete CDR3 protein is CASSSSARGTADTQYF.

A word on this clone: The read gets to within 3 residues of the CDR3 end, and the germline J gene fills in the rest. The chain employs TRBV30 and TRBJ1-4, with a possible D match to TRBD1 (6 bases). The CDR3 runs to 15 residues. Germline V lookup: CDR1 GTSNPN, CDR2 SVGIG (reference sequence). This chain's CDR3 is CAWSPGGTLNSPLFF. CDR3 DNA, as far as it was read: TGTGCCTGGAGTCCTGGCGGGACACTCAATTCACCA.

Here the CDR3 reads CASSPMNTGELFF. CDR3 bases read: TGTGCCAGCAGCCCTATGAACACCGGGGAG. This rearrangement joins TRBV5-4 to TRBJ2-2; D ambiguous. The read gets to within 3 residues of the CDR3 end, and the germline J gene fills in the rest. CDR3 size: 13 residues. CDR1 is SGHNT and CDR2 is YYREEE in the germline V gene (reference sequence). The ends were cut back, 4 bases at V and 1 base at J, with 5 bases in the middle.

With respect to this clone: Read coverage stops 3 residues before the CDR3 terminus; the germline J gene supplies the remainder. This chain joins TRBV7-9 and TRBJ2-5; 7 bases match TRBD1. This CDR3 has 15 amino acids. The germline CDR1 and CDR2 sequences are SEHNR and FQNEAQ (reference sequence). J gave up 2 bases and V 5 bases, and 8 bases lay outside the gene matches. CDR3 region: CASSPGQLTQETQYF. CDR3 bases read: TGTGCCAGCAGCCCGGGACAGCTTACTCAAGAGACC.

Comments on this clone: The CDR3 end falls 3 residues outside the read, so it is completed with the germline J gene. The chain joins TRBV7-6 to TRBJ1-4; TRBD1 aligns across 7 bases. The CDR3 consists of 16 residues. The germline gives CDR1 SGHVS, CDR2 FNYEAQ. V shed 4 bases and J 4 bases; nucleotides not matched to a gene: 9. The DNA read from the CDR3 is TGTGCCAGCAGCTCGGACAGGTGGGGGTATAATGAAAAA. Translated: CASSSDRWGYNEK. The CDR3 as a whole reads CASSSDRWGYNEKLFF.

With regard to this clone: The read ends 3 residues before the CDR3 terminus; that terminus is restored from the germline J gene. V usage is TRBV20-1 and J usage is TRBJ1-2, with 8 nucleotides matching TRBD1. The CDR3 is made up of 15 amino acids. J was trimmed by 4 bases and V by 1 base; bases with no gene match: 8. CDR1 DFQATT and CDR2 SNEGSKA come from the germline V gene (reference sequence). The CDR3 is CSARVGDRLGYGYTF. The CDR3 DNA, read in part, is TGCAGTGCTAGAGTAGGGGACAGGTTAGGCTATGGC.

Remarks on this clone: Read sequence stops 3 residues before the CDR3 end, and the germline J gene provides the missing end. The same CDR3 also results from other DNA sequences found in this sample. The J gene is TRBJ1-2, the V gene TRBV5-1; 9 bases line up with TRBD1. There are 16 residues in the CDR3. Losses at the gene ends were 3 bases for V and 4 bases for J; bases not matched to a gene: 10. Germline V lookup: CDR1 SGHRS, CDR2 YFSETQ. The sequenced part of the CDR3 DNA is TGCGCCAGCAGCTCCAGCACAGGGGGCACACTCTATGGC. Translation: CASSSSTGGTLYG. The whole CDR3 reads CASSSSTGGTLYGYTF.

For this clone: The read finishes 3 residues shy of the CDR3 end, and the germline J gene is used to complete it. J is TRBJ2-3 and V is TRBV5-6; D is unclear. Germline-derived CDR1 and CDR2 are SGHDT and YYEEEE. The CDR3 loop spans 13 amino acids. Trimming cost V 2 bases and J 5 bases, with 9 bases left between them. Partial CDR3 DNA: TGTGCCAGCAGCTTATCCCCACAAGATACG. Encoded protein: CASSLSPQDT. The whole CDR3 is CASSLSPQDTQYF.

As to this clone: The CDR3 is cut off 3 residues early in the read; its end comes from the germline J gene. The chain has TRBV14 and TRBJ2-7; D perhaps matches TRBD1 (5 bases). Germline V lookup: CDR1 SGHDN, CDR2 FVKESK. V lost 0 bases and J 4 bases, leaving 16 bases between the germline ends. The CDR3 has 16 amino acids. The CDR3 bases that were read are TGTGCCAGCAGCCAAGACGGCGCGGTAGGGGTTTACGAG. Its translation is CASSQDGAVGVYE. The full CDR3 is CASSQDGAVGVYEQYF.

Remarks on this clone: The read ends 3 residues shy of where the CDR3 ends; the end is completed using the germline J gene. The V gene is TRBV20-1, the J gene TRBJ2-5; 7 bases agree with TRBD2. There are 16 residues in the CDR3. Looked up from germline, CDR1 is DFQATT and CDR2 is SNEGSKA (reference sequence). V dropped 0 bases and J dropped 5; count of bases not matched to a gene: 12. CDR3 DNA (partial): TGCAGTGCTAGAGATCGAGAAGCGCCCGGGGGGGAGACC. Translation: CSARDREAPGGET. The CDR3 in full is CSARDREAPGGETQYF.

As concerns this clone: With the read ending 3 residues before the CDR3 end, the germline J gene is used to fill in that end. The chain joins TRBV7-2 to TRBJ2-2; perhaps TRBD1 as D (5 bases). The germline V gene has CDR1 SGHTA and CDR2 FQGNSA. V lost 3 bases, J lost 10 bases, and 12 bases lay in between. This CDR3 is 13 amino acids long. The CDR3 DNA, read in part, is TGTGCCAGCAGCTTCGCTCAAGGGGAGGAG. Protein sequence: CASSFAQGEE. The CDR3, in full, reads CASSFAQGEELFF.

A note on this clone: Read sequence stops 3 residues before the CDR3 end, and the germline J gene provides the missing end. This sequence joins TRBV20-1 and TRBJ2-3; 16 nucleotides line up with TRBD2. The CDR3 sequence is 17 residues long. The V and J ends lost 6 bases and 4 bases, in that order; junction bases with no gene match: 10. Germline V CDR1 and CDR2: DFQATT, SNEGSKA (reference sequence). CDR3 bases read: TGCAGTGCAGACCCCGGGACTAGCGGGGGGGGAGCAGATACG. It is translated as CSADPGTSGGGADT. The entire CDR3 protein is CSADPGTSGGGADTQYF.